The 32 T cell receptor beta chains reported below all come from one sample, sequenced in a study of early T cells in non-severe SARS-CoV-2 infection. TCRdb re-called the 5' RACE reads through MiXCR, storing one row per CDR3 protein. The table shows nearly 80,000 distinct CDR3 sequences, with about 13% occurring only once. Sequenced sample: whole blood. Receptors were obtained from an adult who was a healthcare worker with PCR-confirmed SARS-CoV-2 infection or an uninfected control (not recorded which).

The CDR3 nucleotides are TGTGCCATCAGTGACCCGAACACTGAAGCTTTCTTT. Translation: CAISDPNTEAFF. J is TRBJ1-1 and V is TRBV10-3, with D hard to call. V was pared by 3 bases and J by 1 base, with 3 bases between. The CDR3 sequence is 12 residues long. CDR1 and CDR2 (germline): ENHRY, SYGVKD.

The table lists this clonotype with a few counts. The chain couples TRBV28 to TRBJ2-5; 8 nucleotides match TRBD2. This CDR3 comprises 14 residues. Germline CDR1 reads MDHEN; CDR2 reads SYDVKM. V gave up 5 bases and J gave up 0 bases; unmatched junction bases: 2. The DNA of the CDR3 is TGTGCCAGCAGTATTAGCGGGAACCAAGAGACCCAGTACTTC. As protein: CASSISGNQETQYF. Full variable domain (rest looked up from reference TRBV28 and TRBJ2-5): DVKVTQSSRYLVKRTGEKVFLECVQDMDHENMFWYRQDPGLGLRLIYFSYDVKMKEKGDIPEGYSVSREKKERFSLILESASTNQTSMYLCASSISGNQETQYFGPGTRLLVL.

Here the CDR3 reads CASSEYGAGFEQYF. CDR3 DNA sequence: TGTGCCAGCAGTGAATACGGGGCGGGCTTCGAGCAGTACTTC. The chain links TRBV2 to TRBJ2-7, with D perhaps matching TRBD1 or TRBD2 (5 bases each). CDR3 length: 14 residues. V lost 2 bases, J lost 6 bases, and 14 bases lay in between. In germline, CDR1 is SNHLY, CDR2 FYNNEI.

This clonotype was counted ten times or more. This rearrangement joins TRBV7-2 to TRBJ2-3; TRBD2 agrees at 10 bases. V lost 2 bases and J lost 2; bases outside the gene matches: 1. The germline V gene encodes CDR1 SGHTA and CDR2 FQGNSA. The CDR3 runs 15 residues. The CDR3 is CASSLTSGDTDTQYF. The DNA of the CDR3 is TGTGCCAGCAGCTTAACTAGCGGGGACACAGATACGCAGTATTTT.

This chain uses TRBV7-2 with TRBJ2-1; D is undetermined. Per the germline V gene, CDR1 is SGHTA and CDR2 is FQGNSA. Trimming left V 5 bases short and J 6 bases short, with 11 bases between. This CDR3 contains 13 residues. The CDR3 sequence is CASSPGPLNEQFF. As DNA, the CDR3 is TGTGCCAGCAGCCCCGGGCCGCTCAATGAGCAGTTCTTC. Supplemented by reference TRBV7-2 and TRBJ2-1, the full variable domain reads GAGVSQSPSNKVTEKGKDVELRCDPISGHTALYWYRQSLGQGLEFLIYFQGNSAPDKSGLPSDRFSAERTGGSVSTLTIQRTQQEDSAVYLCASSPGPLNEQFFGPGTRLTVL.

The table lists this clonotype with a few counts. The chain recombines TRBV15 with TRBJ2-2; D possibly corresponds to TRBD1 (6 bases). The CDR3 covers 14 residues. With 3 bases removed from V and 1 base from J, the gap between germline ends came to 6 bases. The germline V gene encodes CDR1 LNHNV and CDR2 YYDKDF (reference sequence). The CDR3: CATSRDRNTGELFF. The CDR3 nucleotides read TGTGCCACCAGCAGGGACAGGAACACCGGGGAGCTGTTTTTT.

This clonotype was seen a single time. The chain recombines TRBV29-1 with TRBJ1-1; 7 nucleotides align to TRBD1. Germline V gene lookup returns CDR1 SQVTM and CDR2 ANQGSEA. V shed 4 bases and J 11 bases; nucleotides not matched to a gene: 7. The CDR3 spans 11 residues. CDR3 in amino acids: CSVAGQNWAFF. CDR3 coding DNA: TGCAGCGTTGCGGGACAGAATTGGGCTTTCTTT.

The sample holds many counts of this clonotype. The J gene is TRBJ1-1, the V gene TRBV7-2; the D gene is possibly TRBD1 (5 bases). This CDR3 spans 15 amino acids. With 5 bases removed from V and 1 base from J, the gap between germline ends came to 14 bases. Germline V CDR1 and CDR2: SGHTA, FQGNSA. As DNA, the CDR3 is TGTGCCAGCAGCGCCATGGGGCTCCCGAACACTGAAGCTTTCTTT. Amino acid sequence: CASSAMGLPNTEAFF.

The chain combines TRBV6-1 with TRBJ1-5; the match to TRBD1 covers 7 bases. Trimming at V came to 8 bases and at J to 4 bases, leaving 5 bases not matched to a gene. The CDR3 has 13 residues. The germline V gene encodes CDR1 MNHNS and CDR2 SASEGT. In DNA, the CDR3 is TGTGCCAGCCCGGACAGGTTAAATCAGCCCCAGCATTTT. Its translation: CASPDRLNQPQHF.

J is TRBJ1-6 and V is TRBV5-6; 10 nucleotides align to TRBD1. The CDR3 is made up of 14 amino acids. Trimming cost V 4 bases and J 8 bases; bases outside gene matches: 3. Germline V gene lookup returns CDR1 SGHDT and CDR2 YYEEEE. The DNA of the CDR3 is TGTGCCAGCAGCCACGGACAGGGGGATTCACCCCTCCACTTT. Translated: CASSHGQGDSPLHF.

This clonotype appeared many times. The chain carries TRBV2 and TRBJ2-1; 9 nucleotides agree with TRBD2. V was pared by 6 bases and J by 3 bases, with 3 bases of the junction left unmatched. Germline V gives CDR1 SNHLY, CDR2 FYNNEI. CDR3 length equals 14 residues. CDR3 amino acids: CASRREGLYNEQFF. For the CDR3, the DNA is TGTGCCAGCAGGCGGGAGGGCCTCTACAATGAGCAGTTCTTC.

The CDR3 spells CASSLDLADTQYF. As DNA, the CDR3 is TGTGCCAGCAGCTTAGATCTAGCGGATACGCAGTATTTT. V gene TRBV7-8 combines with J gene TRBJ2-3, with D perhaps TRBD2 (6 bases). The CDR3 consists of 13 residues. CDR1 is SGHVS, CDR2 FQNEAQ, per germline. Trimming stripped 1 base from V and 6 bases from J, with 8 bases between.

This clonotype has ten or more counts. The gene calls are TRBV7-2 and TRBJ2-7; D not certain. Looked up from germline, CDR1 is SGHTA and CDR2 is FQGNSA. This CDR3 is built from 12 residues. Trimming removed 4 bases at V and 5 bases at J, with 9 bases between. This CDR3 reads CASSSVFHEQYF. The CDR3 DNA follows: TGTGCCAGCAGCTCCGTCTTCCACGAGCAGTACTTC.

The rearrangement joins TRBV21-1 to TRBJ2-3; whether TRBD1, the table's D call, matches the DNA was not checked. TRBV21-1 is an annotated pseudogene. CDR3 length: 15 amino acids. DNA for the CDR3: TGTGCCAGCAAAACGGGGGGGCGTAGGACAGATACGCAGTATTTT. It codes for CASKTGGRRTDTQYF.

V gene TRBV12-3 or TRBV12-4 combines with J gene TRBJ2-3; 11 bases line up with TRBD2. The CDR3 sequence is 15 residues long. Trimming removed 6 bases from V and 5 bases from J; junction bases left unmatched: 7. This CDR3 is CASSFLAGGKDTQYF. For the CDR3, the DNA is TGTGCCAGCAGCTTTCTAGCGGGAGGCAAAGATACGCAGTATTTT.

This chain connects TRBV6-6 to TRBJ1-4; possible D gene TRBD1, 5 bases. Germline CDR1 reads MNHNY; CDR2 reads SVGAGI (reference sequence). The CDR3 spans 16 residues. Trimming took off 6 bases at V and 4 bases at J, with 18 bases between the two ends. The CDR3 protein is CASRQLGGGGNEKLFF. The DNA for the CDR3 is TGTGCCAGCAGACAATTGGGGGGAGGAGGTAATGAAAAACTGTTTTTT.

The sample holds a few counts of this clonotype. The chain employs TRBV19 and TRBJ1-5; D remains ambiguous. This CDR3 is 12 amino acids long. Deletions cut 7 bases from V and 5 bases from J, with 9 bases between. Germline V gene data show CDR1 as LNHDA and CDR2 as SQIVND (reference sequence). This CDR3 is CASTHGDQPQHF. The CDR3, as DNA: TGTGCCAGTACCCACGGGGATCAGCCCCAGCATTTT. Using reference TRBV19 and TRBJ1-5 for the parts outside the CDR3, the full variable domain is DGGITQSPKYLFRKEGQNVTLSCEQNLNHDAMYWYRQDPGQGLRLIYYSQIVNDFQKGDIAEGYSVSREKKESFPLTVTSAQKNPTAFYLCASTHGDQPQHFGDGTRLSIL.

The chain combines TRBV29-1 with TRBJ2-6; D call uncertain. CDR1 and CDR2 from the germline V gene are SQVTM and ANQGSEA. The CDR3 consists of 13 residues. The germline V and J ends were trimmed by 5 bases and 2 bases, with 7 bases remaining between them. CDR3 region: CSVLRAGANVLTF. The CDR3, as DNA: TGCAGCGTTCTAAGGGCTGGGGCCAACGTCCTGACTTTC.

The chain employs TRBV7-8 and TRBJ1-1; D is unclear. CDR1 and CDR2 from the germline V gene are SGHVS and FQNEAQ. The CDR3 covers 13 residues. V gave up 3 bases and J gave up 0 bases, with 5 bases separating them. DNA of the CDR3: TGTGCCAGCAGCTTTTCTATGAACACTGAAGCTTTCTTT. The encoded protein is CASSFSMNTEAFF.

This clonotype has just a few counts. The chain links TRBV7-8 to TRBJ2-4; 9 bases match TRBD1. Trimming at V came to 2 bases and at J to 2 bases, leaving 7 bases not matched to a gene. Germline values: CDR1 SGHVS, CDR2 FQNEAQ. This CDR3 spans 17 amino acids. The CDR3: CASSLQTGGRSKNIQYF. CDR3 DNA: TGTGCCAGCAGCTTACAAACAGGGGGCAGGTCCAAAAACATTCAGTACTTC.

This clonotype was seen ten or more times. This chain connects TRBV5-1 to TRBJ2-7; a possible D gene is TRBD1 (6 bases). This CDR3 region has 15 residues. The V end was cut by 4 bases, the J end by 6 bases, with 20 bases between. Germline V gene lookup returns CDR1 SGHRS and CDR2 YFSETQ. The chain's CDR3 is CASSLTPGTSGEQYF. The CDR3 DNA reads TGCGCCAGCAGCCTCACCCCTGGGACATCAGGCGAGCAGTACTTC. Combining the CDR3 with reference TRBV5-1 and TRBJ2-7 gives the whole variable domain KAGVTQTPRYLIKTRGQQVTLSCSPISGHRSVSWYQQTPGQGLQFLFEYFSETQRNKGNFPGRFSGRQFSNSRSEMNVSTLELGDSALYLCASSLTPGTSGEQYFGPGTRLTVT.

V gene TRBV7-2 combines with J gene TRBJ2-7; 7 bases map to TRBD2. This CDR3 has 14 amino acids. V lost 5 bases to trimming and J lost 0 bases; unmatched junction nucleotides: 4. Germline loops: CDR1 SGHTA, CDR2 FQGNSA. The CDR3 sequence: CASSHERDSYEQYF. CDR3 DNA sequence: TGTGCCAGCAGCCATGAGCGGGACTCCTACGAGCAGTACTTC. The whole variable domain, filled in from reference TRBV7-2 and TRBJ2-7, reads GAGVSQSPSNKVTEKGKDVELRCDPISGHTALYWYRQSLGQGLEFLIYFQGNSAPDKSGLPSDRFSAERTGGSVSTLTIQRTQQEDSAVYLCASSHERDSYEQYFGPGTRLTVT.

The table lists this clonotype with many counts. The rearrangement uses TRBV4-3 and TRBJ2-6, with unresolved D. The germline gives CDR1 LGHNA, CDR2 YSLEER. V lost 0 bases to trimming and J lost 0 bases, with 6 bases between them. The CDR3 has 16 amino acids. CDR3 nucleotide sequence: TGCGCCAGCAGCCAAGACATTAGCTCTGGGGCCAACGTCCTGACTTTC. Translating gives CASSQDISSGANVLTF.

This clonotype was counted ten times or more. The V gene is TRBV12-3 or TRBV12-4, the J gene TRBJ1-1; 7 bases map to TRBD1. V lost 6 bases and J lost 0; bases outside the gene matches: 4. The CDR3 extends over 14 amino acids. CDR3 loop: CASSVQGMNTEAFF. The CDR3 region has the DNA TGTGCCAGCAGCGTACAGGGGATGAACACTGAAGCTTTCTTT.

This clonotype has ten or more counts. The genes are TRBV20-1 and TRBJ1-3; maybe TRBD1 (6 bases). The CDR3 runs to 13 residues. Germline V gene lookup returns CDR1 DFQATT and CDR2 SNEGSKA (reference sequence). V was clipped by 4 bases and J by 5 bases, with 12 bases between them. CDR3 coding DNA: TGCAGTGCTACCCTGGACAGCCGAAACACCATATATTTT. Residues: CSATLDSRNTIYF.

This clonotype was recorded many times. CDR3 nucleotide sequence: TGTGCCATCAGTGAGGGGGCGACTAGCGGGAAGACCGGGGAGCTGTTTTTT. Residues: CAISEGATSGKTGELFF. The chain is built from TRBV10-3 and TRBJ2-2; 11 positions agree with TRBD2. The germline V gene encodes CDR1 ENHRY and CDR2 SYGVKD. The V gene end was trimmed by 2 bases and the J gene end by 5 bases; junction bases not matched to a gene: 7. The CDR3 contains 17 residues.

This clonotype came up a few times. This sequence joins TRBV6-5 and TRBJ1-1; TRBD1 aligns across 8 bases. Germline V gives CDR1 MNHEY, CDR2 SVGAGI. This CDR3 contains 17 residues. After removal of 0 bases from V and 1 base from J, the junction contained 7 bases not matched to a gene. The CDR3 loop is CASSYSAGGVGNTEAFF. The CDR3 nucleotides are TGTGCCAGCAGTTACTCAGCAGGGGGCGTGGGGAACACTGAAGCTTTCTTT.

The rearrangement links TRBV5-4 to TRBJ2-3; perhaps TRBD2 as D (6 bases). V was pared by 0 bases and J by 4 bases, with 6 bases between. Germline loops: CDR1 SGHNT, CDR2 YYREEE (reference sequence). This CDR3 is 13 amino acids long. CDR3 sequence reads: CASSLAGADTQYF. Here the CDR3 DNA reads TGTGCCAGCAGCTTGGCGGGGGCAGATACGCAGTATTTT. Full variable domain (remainder filled in from reference TRBV5-4 and TRBJ2-3): ETGVTQSPTHLIKTRGQQVTLRCSSQSGHNTVSWYQQALGQGPQFIFQYYREEENGRGNFPPRFSGLQFPNYSSELNVNALELDDSALYLCASSLAGADTQYFGPGTRLTVL.

V gene TRBV12-3 or TRBV12-4 combines with J gene TRBJ1-6; a weak D match, TRBD1 (5 bases). The CDR3 spans 14 residues. Trimming left V 6 bases short and J 7 bases short, with 13 bases between. DNA for the CDR3: TGTGCCAGCAGGAGGGGAACGGGGAATTCACCCCTCCACTTT. Translating it yields CASRRGTGNSPLHF.

This clonotype has a count of ten or more. The rearrangement joins TRBV11-2 to TRBJ2-1; tentatively, D is TRBD1 or TRBD2 (5 bases each). The CDR3 has 17 amino acids. V was trimmed by 0 bases and J by 0 bases, leaving 12 bases between them. The V gene's germline CDR1 is SGHAT and CDR2 FQNNGV. CDR3 sequence reads: CASSLEGDPYSYNEQFF. The CDR3 coding sequence is TGTGCCAGCAGCTTAGAAGGGGACCCATACTCCTACAATGAGCAGTTCTTC.

This clonotype was counted a few times. The CDR3 coding sequence is TGTGCCAGCAGCGTAGGGTGGGGATCCTACAATGAGCAGTTCTTC. It codes for CASSVGWGSYNEQFF. The V gene is TRBV9, the J gene TRBJ2-1; D is undetermined. Trimming pared 0 bases from V and 1 base from J, leaving 8 bases between. CDR1 is SGDLS and CDR2 is YYNGEE in the germline V gene. CDR3 size: 15 residues.

This clonotype was recorded a few times. This chain links TRBV7-9 with TRBJ2-1; 9 bases map to TRBD2. V shed 3 bases, J shed 6 bases, and the junction held 15 bases outside the gene matches. Germline loops: CDR1 SEHNR, CDR2 FQNEAQ (reference sequence). This CDR3 comprises 18 residues. The CDR3 nucleotides read TGTGCCAGCAGCTTCTCGGCCGGGACTAGCCCTATCGGCAATGAGCAGTTCTTC. It translates to CASSFSAGTSPIGNEQFF.